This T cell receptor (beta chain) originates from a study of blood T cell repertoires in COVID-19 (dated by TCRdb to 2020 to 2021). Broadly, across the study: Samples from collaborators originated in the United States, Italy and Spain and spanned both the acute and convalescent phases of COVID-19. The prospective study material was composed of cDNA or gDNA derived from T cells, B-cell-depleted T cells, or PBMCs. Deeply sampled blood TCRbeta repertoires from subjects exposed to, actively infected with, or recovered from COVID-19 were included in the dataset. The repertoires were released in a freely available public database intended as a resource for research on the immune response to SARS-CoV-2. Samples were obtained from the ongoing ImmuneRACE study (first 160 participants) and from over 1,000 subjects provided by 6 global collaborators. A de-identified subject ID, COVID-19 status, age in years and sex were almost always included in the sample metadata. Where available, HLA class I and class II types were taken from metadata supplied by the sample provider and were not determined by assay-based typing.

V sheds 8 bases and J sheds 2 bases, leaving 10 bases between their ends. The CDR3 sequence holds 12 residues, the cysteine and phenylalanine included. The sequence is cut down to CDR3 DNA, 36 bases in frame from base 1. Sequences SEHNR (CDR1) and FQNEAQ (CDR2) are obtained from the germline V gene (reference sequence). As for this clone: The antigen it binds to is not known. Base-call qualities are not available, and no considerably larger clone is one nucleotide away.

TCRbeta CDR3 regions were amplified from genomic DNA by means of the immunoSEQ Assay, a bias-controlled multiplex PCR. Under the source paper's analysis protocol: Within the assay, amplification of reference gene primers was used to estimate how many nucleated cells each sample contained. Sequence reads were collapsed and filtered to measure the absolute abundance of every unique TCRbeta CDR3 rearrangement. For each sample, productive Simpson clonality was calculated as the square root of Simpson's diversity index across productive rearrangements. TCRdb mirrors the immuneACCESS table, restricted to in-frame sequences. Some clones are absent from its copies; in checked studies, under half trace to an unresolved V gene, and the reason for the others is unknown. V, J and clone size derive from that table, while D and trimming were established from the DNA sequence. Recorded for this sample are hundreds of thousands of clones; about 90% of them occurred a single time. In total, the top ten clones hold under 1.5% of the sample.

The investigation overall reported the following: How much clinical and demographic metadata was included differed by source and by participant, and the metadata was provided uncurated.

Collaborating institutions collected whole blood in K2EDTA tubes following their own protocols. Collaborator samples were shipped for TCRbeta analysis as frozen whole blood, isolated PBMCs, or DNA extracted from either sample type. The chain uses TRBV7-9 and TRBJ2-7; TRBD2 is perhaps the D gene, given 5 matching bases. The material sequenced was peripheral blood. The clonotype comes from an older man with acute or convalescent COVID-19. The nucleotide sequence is TGTGCCAGCGGACTCCAAGCCTACGAGCAGTACTTC. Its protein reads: CASGLQAYEQYF. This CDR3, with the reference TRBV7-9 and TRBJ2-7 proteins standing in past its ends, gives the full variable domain DTGVSQNPRHKITKRGQNVTFRCDPISEHNRLYWYRQTLGQGPEFLTYFQNEAQLEKSRLLSDRFSAERPKGSFSTLEIQRTEQGDSAMYLCASGLQAYEQYFGPGTRLTVT.